The 14 T cell receptor beta chains in this list originate from one sample, sequenced in a study of cytomegalovirus exposure and HLA in healthy donors. 60 Vbeta and 13 Jbeta primers were used in PCR. Clones were sequenced by immunoSEQ multiplex PCR, and TCRdb holds only the in-frame ones, with some missing. Seen here are 150,000 to 200,000 clones, almost 80% observed once, and the top ten hold 9% to 10%. Input material: PBMCs. Every receptor here comes from a man younger than 30 in good health and CMV-seropositive.

This chain connects TRBV10-2 to TRBJ2-2; D gene uncertain. Germline V gene sequence: CDR1 WSHSY, CDR2 SAAADI. The CDR3 runs 13 residues. V was shortened by 6 bases and J by 1 base, with 6 bases between the two germline ends. CDR3: CASRRLNTGELFF. CDR3 DNA: TGCGCCAGCAGGCGTCTGAACACCGGGGAGCTGTTTTTT.

The chain links TRBV5-6 to TRBJ2-5; TRBD1 aligns across 8 bases. The J segment lost 5 bases and the V segment lost 2 bases, leaving 14 bases of the junction unmatched. CDR3 length: 17 amino acids. CDR1 and CDR2 (germline): SGHDT, YYEEEE. The CDR3 coding sequence is TGTGCCAGCAGCTTCAAGACAGGGGCGCCTTCCGGGGAGACCCAGTACTTC. Translating gives CASSFKTGAPSGETQYF.

The rearrangement uses TRBV30 and TRBJ2-7; possible D gene TRBD1, 5 bases. CDR1 is GTSNPN, CDR2 SVGIG, per germline (reference sequence). V lost 0 bases, J lost 5 bases, and 17 bases lay in between. The CDR3 is 15 amino acids. CDR3 region: CAWSVGTGLMNEQYF. CDR3 in DNA: TGTGCCTGGAGTGTAGGCACAGGTTTAATGAACGAGCAGTACTTC. Variable domain in full (rest from reference TRBV30 and TRBJ2-7): SQTIHQWPATLVQPVGSPLSLECTVEGTSNPNLYWYRQAAGRGLQLLFYSVGIGQISSEVPQNLSASRPQDRQFILSSKKLLLSDSGFYLCAWSVGTGLMNEQYFGPGTRLTVT.

This clone was seen more than once but under ten times. In nucleotides, the CDR3 is TGCAGCCCCAGGGACCAAGAGACCCAGTACTTC. Translated, it gives CSPRDQETQYF. This chain links TRBV29-1 with TRBJ2-5; TRBD1 might be the D (5 bases). The CDR3 extends over 11 amino acids. Trimming pared 8 bases from V and 0 bases from J, leaving 7 bases between. Looked up from germline, CDR1 is SQVTM and CDR2 is ANQGSEA.

The chain recombines TRBV5-1 with TRBJ1-2; possible D gene TRBD1, 6 bases. The CDR3 spans 16 residues. The V end lost 4 bases, the J end lost 2 bases, and 18 bases lay between the germline ends. Germline CDR1 SGHRS, CDR2 YFSETQ. DNA of the CDR3: TGCGCCAGCAGCCCAACACCGGGACACCGGAACTATGGCTACACCTTC. Translation gives CASSPTPGHRNYGYTF. The full variable domain, in which reference TRBV5-1 and TRBJ1-2 provide the parts outside the CDR3, is KAGVTQTPRYLIKTRGQQVTLSCSPISGHRSVSWYQQTPGQGLQFLFEYFSETQRNKGNFPGRFSGRQFSNSRSEMNVSTLELGDSALYLCASSPTPGHRNYGYTFGSGTRLTVV.

The gene calls are TRBV5-1 and TRBJ2-7, with a weak D call TRBD2 (6 bases). V gave up 5 bases and J gave up 7 bases, with 22 bases separating them. CDR1 is SGHRS, CDR2 YFSETQ, per germline. The CDR3 spans 15 residues. The CDR3 region is CASRPSQILGGEQYF. The CDR3 nucleotides read TGCGCCAGCAGGCCTAGCCAAATCCTCGGGGGAGAGCAGTACTTC.

The gene calls are TRBV7-6 and TRBJ2-5; TRBD2 agrees at 12 bases. V trimming: 3 bases; J trimming: 0 bases; junction bases outside the gene matches: 2. Germline CDR1 and CDR2: SGHVS and FNYEAQ. The CDR3 has 16 residues. Here the CDR3 reads CASSFASGRDQETQYF. The CDR3 DNA sequence: TGTGCCAGCAGCTTCGCTAGCGGGAGGGACCAAGAGACCCAGTACTTC.

V and J are TRBV6-5 and TRBJ2-3; a weak D match, TRBD2 (6 bases). The ends were cut back, 4 bases at V and 8 bases at J, with 7 bases in the middle. Germline V gene lookup returns CDR1 MNHEY and CDR2 SVGAGI. The CDR3 runs to 11 residues. This CDR3 is CASSWGGTQYF. The CDR3 nucleotides read TGTGCCAGCAGTTGGGGAGGTACGCAGTATTTT.

For the CDR3, the DNA is TGTGCCAGCAGCCAAGCAACCTACGAGCAGTACTTC. It specifies CASSQATYEQYF. The rearrangement uses TRBV14 and TRBJ2-7; no clear D gene. The CDR3 has 12 residues. The germline V gene has CDR1 SGHDN and CDR2 FVKESK. Trimming removed 1 base from V and 2 bases from J, with 3 bases in between.

The rearrangement links TRBV5-1 to TRBJ1-2; D is ambiguous. Germline-derived CDR1 and CDR2 are SGHRS and YFSETQ. This CDR3 has 16 residues. The ends were cut back, 4 bases at V and 2 bases at J, with 18 bases in the middle. This CDR3 is CASSGGGSTENYGYTF. CDR3 nucleotide sequence: TGCGCCAGCAGCGGCGGCGGATCGACGGAGAACTATGGCTACACCTTC.

This clone was seen more than once but under ten times. This rearrangement joins TRBV5-3 to TRBJ1-1, with D unresolved. TRBV5-3 is flagged as an ORF with uncertain function. Trimming cost V 1 base and J 8 bases, with 6 bases left between them. The CDR3 extends over 11 amino acids. This CDR3 reads CARSLREEAFF. The DNA of the CDR3 is TGTGCCAGAAGCTTGCGGGAGGAAGCTTTCTTT.

This clone was detected once. This rearrangement joins TRBV4-3 to TRBJ2-3; D is possibly TRBD1 (5 bases). V lost 3 bases, J lost 3 bases, and 10 bases lay in between. The CDR3 spans 14 residues. Per the germline V gene, CDR1 is LGHNA and CDR2 is YSLEER. The CDR3, as DNA: TGCGCCAGCAGCCAGATTCAGGGAACAGATACGCAGTATTTT. Protein product: CASSQIQGTDTQYF.

This clone has just a few counts. The gene calls are TRBV29-1 and TRBJ1-5, with a possible D match to TRBD1 (6 bases). The CDR3 runs to 13 residues. V shed 4 bases and J shed 5 bases, with 12 bases lying between them. From germline, CDR1 is SQVTM and CDR2 ANQGSEA. The CDR3, as DNA: TGCAGCGTTGTTTGGGCAGGGGATCAGCCCCAGCATTTT. Its protein is CSVVWAGDQPQHF.

The CDR3 bases are TGTGCCAGCAGCTTAACGCAGGGGGCTCCTCGGACTGAAGCTTTCTTT. Amino acids: CASSLTQGAPRTEAFF. The rearrangement uses TRBV7-9 and TRBJ1-1; 8 bases are shared with TRBD1. Per germline, CDR1 SEHNR and CDR2 FQNEAQ (reference sequence). The CDR3 is 16 amino acids. The trim removed 2 bases at V and 5 bases at J, leaving 10 bases unmatched.